Listed below are T cell receptor beta chains from one sample, sequenced in a study of patients and donors after allogeneic stem cell transplantation. MiXCR, applied by TCRdb to the RT-PCR reads, yields one record per CDR3 protein. The sample has 100,000 to 120,000 distinct CDR3 sequences, 35% to 45% seen once. Material: blood, either unsorted or a sorted T cell fraction (not recorded which). The receptors stem from a human donor who was either an allogeneic HSCT recipient or a stem cell or donor lymphocyte infusion donor (not recorded which). It is not recorded whose cells these are; they may come from a transplant donor. Both conserved end residues are part of each CDR3. The order of the fields is D gene, V gene, CDR3 length, clone size, J gene, CDR3 protein, CDR3 DNA. The D gene is left open where the match is weak. Rows may omit the clone size; those that give it use once, few, many or a size class.

>TRBD2|TRBV4-1|15|-|TRBJ2-3
CASSPLAGITDTQYF
TGCGCCAGCAGCCCTCTAGCGGGTATAACAGATACGCAGTATTTT
>-|TRBV7-9|15|few|TRBJ1-1
CASSLYGQPYTEAFF
TGTGCCAGCAGCTTATACGGACAGCCCTACACTGAAGCTTTCTTT
>TRBD2|TRBV20-1|16|-|TRBJ2-7
CSARAPILAGSPEQYF
TGCAGTGCTAGGGCCCCAATTTTAGCGGGAAGCCCCGAGCAGTACTTC
>TRBD2|TRBV6-6|18|-|TRBJ2-3
CASSPAARLAGSTDTQYF
TGTGCCAGCAGCCCCGCAGCTCGACTAGCGGGAAGCACAGATACGCAGTATTTT
>-|TRBV12-3/TRBV12-4|14|-|TRBJ2-3
CASSPGSRTDTQYF
TGTGCCAGCAGTCCGGGCAGTCGGACAGATACGCAGTATTTT
>-|TRBV6-5|13|few|TRBJ1-2
CASSPTGFYGYTF
TGTGCCAGCAGCCCGACAGGTTTCTATGGCTACACCTTC
>-|TRBV12-3/TRBV12-4|13|many|TRBJ1-1
CASRLQGIVEAFF
TGTGCCAGCAGACTGCAGGGAATTGTTGAAGCTTTCTTT
>-|TRBV7-3|13|-|TRBJ2-1
CASSLEAYNEQFF
TGTGCCAGCAGCTTAGAGGCTTACAATGAGCAGTTCTTC
>-|TRBV10-3|16|few|TRBJ2-1
CAISESPAFKYNEQFF
TGTGCCATCAGTGAGTCGCCGGCCTTTAAATACAATGAGCAGTTCTTC
>-|TRBV28|15|-|TRBJ1-5
CASSWGEASNQPQHF
TGTGCCAGCAGTTGGGGGGAAGCTAGCAATCAGCCCCAGCATTTT
>-|TRBV4-3|15|-|TRBJ1-2
CASSQVSTGSYGYTF
TGCGCCAGCAGCCAAGTCTCGACAGGTTCCTATGGCTACACCTTC
>-|TRBV3-1|18|-|TRBJ2-7
CASSPGGIWQGPSYEQYF
TGTGCCAGCAGCCCGGGCGGGATTTGGCAGGGCCCCTCCTACGAGCAGTACTTC
>-|TRBV24-1|14|-|TRBJ2-1
CATSDPDSPNEQFF
TGTGCCACCAGTGACCCGGACAGCCCCAATGAGCAGTTCTTC
>-|TRBV9|15|few|TRBJ1-5
CASSPQGRENQPQHF
TGTGCCAGCAGCCCCCAGGGGAGGGAGAATCAGCCCCAGCATTTT
>-|TRBV18|15|few|TRBJ1-5
CASSRDMRVGQPQHF
TGTGCCAGCTCACGCGACATGAGGGTTGGTCAGCCCCAGCATTTT
>-|TRBV5-1|14|-|TRBJ1-4
CASSLRDGSEKLFF
TGCGCCAGCAGCCTGAGAGATGGTAGTGAAAAACTGTTTTTT
>TRBD1|TRBV6-6|15|few|TRBJ1-4
CASSRPGGDTEKLFF
TGTGCCAGCAGCCGCCCAGGGGGCGATACTGAAAAACTGTTTTTT
>-|TRBV29-1|13|-|TRBJ2-7
CSVKGAYSSEQYF
TGCAGCGTTAAAGGAGCCTACTCGAGCGAGCAGTACTTC
>-|TRBV3-1|13|-|TRBJ1-2
CASSQPGAYGYTF
TGTGCCAGCAGCCAACCAGGGGCCTATGGCTACACCTTC
>-|TRBV15|13|few|TRBJ1-1
CATSRDEGGEAFF
TGTGCCACCAGCAGAGATGAGGGCGGTGAAGCTTTCTTT
>TRBD2|TRBV12-3/TRBV12-4|17|-|TRBJ2-3
CASSLILLAGVTDTQYF
TGTGCCAGCAGTTTAATTTTACTAGCGGGAGTAACAGATACGCAGTATTTT
>TRBD1|TRBV6-2/TRBV6-3|14|-|TRBJ2-7
CASRKMGQGGEQYF
TGTGCCAGCAGAAAAATGGGACAGGGCGGCGAGCAGTACTTC
>-|TRBV5-1|14|few|TRBJ1-1
CASSPLLSSTEAFF
TGCGCCAGCAGCCCGCTTTTGTCGAGCACTGAAGCTTTCTTT
>-|TRBV24-1|14|-|TRBJ2-1
CATSGTFSYNEQFF
TGTGCCACCAGTGGAACGTTCTCCTACAATGAGCAGTTCTTC
>-|TRBV12-3/TRBV12-4|14|-|TRBJ2-5
CASRDLQIKETQYF
TGTGCCAGCAGAGACTTGCAGATAAAAGAGACCCAGTACTTC
>-|TRBV29-1|13|few|TRBJ1-4
CSVVRPPVEKLFF
TGCAGCGTTGTCAGGCCGCCGGTTGAAAAACTGTTTTTT
>TRBD2|TRBV7-2|14|few|TRBJ2-3
CASSQTSDTDTQYF
TGTGCCAGCAGCCAGACTAGCGACACAGATACGCAGTATTTT
>-|TRBV27|14|few|TRBJ1-5
CASSSGLSNQPQHF
TGTGCCAGCAGTTCTGGGTTAAGCAATCAGCCCCAGCATTTT
>-|TRBV4-3|14|-|TRBJ2-1
CASSSRLVNNEQFF
TGCGCCAGCAGCAGTCGACTAGTTAACAATGAGCAGTTCTTC
>-|TRBV6-2/TRBV6-3|17|-|TRBJ1-1
CASSYPTTGRRNTEAFF
TGTGCCAGCAGTTACCCCACAACAGGGCGGAGAAACACTGAAGCTTTCTTT
>TRBD1|TRBV29-1|13|few|TRBJ1-4
CSVAGTVNEKLFF
TGCAGCGTTGCGGGGACAGTTAATGAAAAACTGTTTTTT
>-|TRBV28|14|few|TRBJ2-7
CASRGRVGSYEQYF
TGTGCCAGCAGAGGTAGGGTGGGGTCCTACGAGCAGTACTTC
>TRBD1|TRBV12-3/TRBV12-4|15|-|TRBJ2-2
CASSRPGTGTGELFF
TGTGCCAGCAGTCGTCCCGGGACAGGGACCGGGGAGCTGTTTTTT
>TRBD2|TRBV29-1|14|-|TRBJ2-7
CSVGRTSGINEQYF
TGCAGCGTTGGCAGGACTAGCGGGATAAACGAGCAGTACTTC
>-|TRBV7-9|14|-|TRBJ2-3
CASTPVGERDTQYF
TGTGCCAGCACCCCCGTGGGGGAGAGAGATACGCAGTATTTT
>-|TRBV12-3/TRBV12-4|15|-|TRBJ2-5
CASSPYRDLGWTQYF
TGTGCCAGCAGTCCCTACAGGGACCTGGGATGGACCCAGTACTTC
>-|TRBV2|13|many|TRBJ1-3
CARGQPSGNTIYF
TGTGCCAGAGGACAGCCCTCTGGAAACACCATATATTTT
>-|TRBV29-1|13|many|TRBJ2-1
CSVDGGAGNEQFF
TGCAGCGTTGATGGGGGAGCCGGTAATGAGCAGTTCTTC
>-|TRBV27|15|-|TRBJ2-4
CASSFRTATKNIQYF
TGTGCCAGCAGTTTTAGGACAGCTACCAAAAACATTCAGTACTTC
>TRBD2|TRBV20-1|16|once|TRBJ2-7
CSARVTRGVLSYEQYF
TGCAGTGCTAGAGTAACTCGGGGGGTATTATCCTACGAGCAGTACTTC
>TRBD1|TRBV5-1|13|few|TRBJ1-6
CATGTDNNSPLHF
TGCGCCACCGGGACAGACAATAATTCACCCCTCCACTTT
>-|TRBV20-1|12|-|TRBJ2-7
CSPKRGSYEQYF
TGCAGCCCTAAGCGTGGCAGCTACGAGCAGTACTTC
>-|TRBV29-1|11|-|TRBJ1-1
CSVALTLEAFF
TGCAGCGTTGCCCTGACCCTTGAAGCTTTCTTT
>-|TRBV3-1|11|-|TRBJ1-2
CASSQGAGYTF
TGTGCCAGCAGCCAAGGTGCTGGCTACACCTTC
>-|TRBV10-2|16|-|TRBJ2-1
CASTYEGVWSYNEQFF
TGCGCCAGCACTTATGAGGGGGTTTGGTCCTACAATGAGCAGTTCTTC
>-|TRBV24-1|16|-|TRBJ2-3
CATSDLTGRGTDTQYF
TGTGCCACCAGTGATTTAACAGGGAGAGGCACAGATACGCAGTATTTT
>-|TRBV27|12|few|TRBJ1-2
CASRSGSYGYTF
TGTGCCAGCAGGTCGGGGTCCTATGGCTACACCTTC
>TRBD1|TRBV5-1|14|-|TRBJ2-5
CASSKGTAQETQYF
TGCGCCAGCAGCAAGGGGACAGCCCAAGAGACCCAGTACTTC
>-|TRBV5-1|14|-|TRBJ1-1
CASSLPGGGTEAFF
TGCGCCAGCAGCTTGCCTGGGGGGGGCACTGAAGCTTTCTTT
>TRBD1|TRBV27|15|-|TRBJ2-7
CASSQTGTGAYEQYF
TGTGCCAGCAGTCAGACCGGGACAGGAGCATACGAGCAGTACTTC
>-|TRBV29-1|12|few|TRBJ1-5
CSVGDGNQPQHF
TGCAGCGTTGGAGATGGAAATCAGCCCCAGCATTTT
>TRBD1|TRBV12-3/TRBV12-4|16|many|TRBJ1-3
CASKGGQGITGNTIYF
TGTGCCAGCAAGGGGGGACAGGGAATCACTGGAAACACCATATATTTT
>-|TRBV30|13|-|TRBJ1-4
CAWTGTTNEKLFF
TGTGCCTGGACCGGGACAACTAATGAAAAACTGTTTTTT
>-|TRBV3-1|13|few|TRBJ2-7
CASSQGQVNEQYF
TGTGCCAGCAGCCAAGGGCAGGTGAACGAGCAGTACTTC
>TRBD1|TRBV6-1|17|-|TRBJ2-7
CASIARPGDRSLKEQYF
TGTGCCAGCATCGCCCGACCGGGGGACAGGTCTCTTAAGGAGCAGTACTTC
>-|TRBV4-3|13|-|TRBJ2-7
CASSQDSYYEQYF
TGCGCCAGCAGCCAAGATAGCTACTACGAGCAGTACTTC
>-|TRBV24-1|14|few|TRBJ2-1
CATNGGSLYNEQFF
TGTGCCACCAATGGTGGGAGCCTATACAATGAGCAGTTCTTC
>-|TRBV7-3|13|-|TRBJ1-1
CASSPFHPGRAFF
TGTGCCAGCAGTCCCTTCCACCCAGGACGGGCTTTCTTT